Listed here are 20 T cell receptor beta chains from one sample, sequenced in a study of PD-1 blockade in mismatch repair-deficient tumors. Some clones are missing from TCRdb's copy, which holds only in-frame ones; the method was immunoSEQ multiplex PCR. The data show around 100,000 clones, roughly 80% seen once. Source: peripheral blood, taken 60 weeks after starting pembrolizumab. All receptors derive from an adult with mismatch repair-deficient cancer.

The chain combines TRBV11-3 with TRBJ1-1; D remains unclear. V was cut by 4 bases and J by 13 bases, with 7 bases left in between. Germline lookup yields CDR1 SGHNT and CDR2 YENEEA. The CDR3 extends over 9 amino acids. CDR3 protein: CASSSLGFF. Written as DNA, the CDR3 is TGTGCCAGCAGCTCCCTAGGTTTCTTT.

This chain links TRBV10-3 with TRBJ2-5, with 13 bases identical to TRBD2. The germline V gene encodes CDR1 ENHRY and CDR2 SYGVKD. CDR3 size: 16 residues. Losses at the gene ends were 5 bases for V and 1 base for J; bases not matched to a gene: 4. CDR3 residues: CAISLGTSGVQETQYF. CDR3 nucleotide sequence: TGTGCCATCAGTCTCGGGACTAGCGGGGTCCAAGAGACCCAGTACTTC.

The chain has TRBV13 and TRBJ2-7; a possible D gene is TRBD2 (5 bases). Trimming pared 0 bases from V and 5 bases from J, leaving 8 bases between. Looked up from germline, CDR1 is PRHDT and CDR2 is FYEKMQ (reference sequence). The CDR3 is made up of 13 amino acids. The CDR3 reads CASSLGSANEQYF. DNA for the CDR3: TGTGCCAGCAGCTTAGGTAGCGCCAACGAGCAGTACTTC.

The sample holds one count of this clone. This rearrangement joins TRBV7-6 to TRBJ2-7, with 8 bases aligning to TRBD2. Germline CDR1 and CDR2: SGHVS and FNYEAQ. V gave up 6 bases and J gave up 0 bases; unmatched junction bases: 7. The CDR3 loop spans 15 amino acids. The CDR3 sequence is CASRLRTSSSYEQYF. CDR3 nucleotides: TGTGCCAGCAGACTTAGGACTAGCAGCTCCTACGAGCAGTACTTC.

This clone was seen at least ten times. CDR3 DNA sequence: TGTGCCAGTAGTATGACAGGGGATCAGCCCCAGCATTTT. It codes for CASSMTGDQPQHF. The V and J genes are TRBV19 and TRBJ1-5; 8 bases agree with TRBD1. Trimming took 3 bases from V and 5 from J; bases not matched to a gene: 0. Germline CDR1 LNHDA, CDR2 SQIVND (reference sequence). CDR3 length equals 13 residues.

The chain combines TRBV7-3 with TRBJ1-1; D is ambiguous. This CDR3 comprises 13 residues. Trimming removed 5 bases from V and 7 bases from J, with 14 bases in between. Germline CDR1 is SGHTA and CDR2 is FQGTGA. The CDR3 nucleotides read TGTGCCAGCAGCCAACTAGGAGGCCTTGAAGCTTTCTTT. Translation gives CASSQLGGLEAFF.

The CDR3 loop reads CASSESVWTDSGNTIYF. DNA for the CDR3: TGTGCCAGCAGTGAATCAGTATGGACAGACTCTGGAAACACCATATATTTT. The rearrangement joins TRBV6-1 to TRBJ1-3; D is perhaps TRBD1 (6 bases). The V end was cut by 2 bases, the J end by 0 bases, with 14 bases between. CDR1 is MNHNS, CDR2 SASEGT, per germline. This CDR3 is built from 17 residues.

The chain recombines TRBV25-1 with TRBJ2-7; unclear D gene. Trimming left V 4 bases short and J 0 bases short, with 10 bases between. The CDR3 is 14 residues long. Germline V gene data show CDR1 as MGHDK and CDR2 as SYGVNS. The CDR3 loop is CASSGYGSSYEQYF. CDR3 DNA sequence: TGTGCCAGCAGTGGGTACGGAAGCTCCTACGAGCAGTACTTC.

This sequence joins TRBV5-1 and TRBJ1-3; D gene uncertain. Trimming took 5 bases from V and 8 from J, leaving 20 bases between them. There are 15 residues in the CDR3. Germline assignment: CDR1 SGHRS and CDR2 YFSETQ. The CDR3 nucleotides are TGCGCCAGCAGTTCGGGATCCGATCCGGGTCACACCATATATTTT. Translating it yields CASSSGSDPGHTIYF.

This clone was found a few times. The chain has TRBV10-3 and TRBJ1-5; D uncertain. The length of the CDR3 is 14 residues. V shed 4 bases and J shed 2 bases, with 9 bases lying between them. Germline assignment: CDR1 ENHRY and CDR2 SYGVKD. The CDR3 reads CAISARAGNQPQHF. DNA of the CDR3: TGTGCCATCAGTGCGAGGGCGGGCAATCAGCCCCAGCATTTT.

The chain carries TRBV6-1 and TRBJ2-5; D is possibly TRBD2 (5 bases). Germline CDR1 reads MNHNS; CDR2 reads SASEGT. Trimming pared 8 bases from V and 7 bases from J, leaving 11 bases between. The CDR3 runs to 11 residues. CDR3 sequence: CASVEGRTQYF. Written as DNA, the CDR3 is TGTGCCAGCGTCGAGGGAAGGACCCAGTACTTC.

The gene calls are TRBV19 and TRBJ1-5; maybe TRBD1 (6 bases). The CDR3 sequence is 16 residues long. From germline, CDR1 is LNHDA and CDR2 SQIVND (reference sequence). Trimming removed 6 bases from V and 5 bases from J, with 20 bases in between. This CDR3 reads CASRPQGLGGHQPQHF. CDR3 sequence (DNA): TGTGCCAGTAGGCCACAGGGTTTGGGCGGCCATCAGCCCCAGCATTTT.

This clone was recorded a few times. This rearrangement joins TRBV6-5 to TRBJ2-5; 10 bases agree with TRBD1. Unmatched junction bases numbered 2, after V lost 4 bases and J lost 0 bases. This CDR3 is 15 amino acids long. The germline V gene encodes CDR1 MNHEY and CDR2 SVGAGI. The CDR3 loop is CASSSGQGHQETQYF. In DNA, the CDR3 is TGTGCCAGCAGTTCGGGACAGGGGCACCAAGAGACCCAGTACTTC.

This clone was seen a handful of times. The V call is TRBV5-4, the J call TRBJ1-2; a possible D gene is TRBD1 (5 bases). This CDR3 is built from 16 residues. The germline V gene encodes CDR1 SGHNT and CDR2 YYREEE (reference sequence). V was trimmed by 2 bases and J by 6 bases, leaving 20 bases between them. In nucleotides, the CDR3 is TGTGCCAGCAGCTTTCTTCGACCTGGGACGGAACATGGCTACACCTTC. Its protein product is CASSFLRPGTEHGYTF.

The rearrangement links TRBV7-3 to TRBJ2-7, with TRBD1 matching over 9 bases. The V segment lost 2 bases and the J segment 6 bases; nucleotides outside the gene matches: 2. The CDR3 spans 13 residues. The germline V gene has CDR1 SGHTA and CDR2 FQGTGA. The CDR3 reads CASSLGTGIEQYF. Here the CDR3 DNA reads TGTGCCAGCAGCTTAGGGACAGGGATCGAGCAGTACTTC.

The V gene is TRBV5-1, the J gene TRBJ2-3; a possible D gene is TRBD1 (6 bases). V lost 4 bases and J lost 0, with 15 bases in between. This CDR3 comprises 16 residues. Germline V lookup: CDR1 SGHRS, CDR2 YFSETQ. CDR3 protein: CASSLNREISTDTQYF. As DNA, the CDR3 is TGCGCCAGCAGCCTAAACAGGGAAATAAGCACAGATACGCAGTATTTT.

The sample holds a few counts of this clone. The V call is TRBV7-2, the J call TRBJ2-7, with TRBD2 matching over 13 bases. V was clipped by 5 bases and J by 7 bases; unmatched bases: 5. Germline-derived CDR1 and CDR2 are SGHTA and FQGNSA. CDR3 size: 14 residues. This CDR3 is CASSIGTSGTEQYF. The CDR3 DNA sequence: TGTGCCAGCAGCATCGGGACTAGCGGGACAGAGCAGTACTTC.

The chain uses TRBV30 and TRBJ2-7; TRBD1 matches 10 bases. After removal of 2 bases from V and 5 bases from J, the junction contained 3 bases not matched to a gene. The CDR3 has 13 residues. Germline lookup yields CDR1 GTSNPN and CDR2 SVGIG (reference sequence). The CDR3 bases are TGTGCCTGGAGTAGGGACAGGGGCAACGAGCAGTACTTC. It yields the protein CAWSRDRGNEQYF. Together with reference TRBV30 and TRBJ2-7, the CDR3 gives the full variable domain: SQTIHQWPATLVQPVGSPLSLECTVEGTSNPNLYWYRQAAGRGLQLLFYSVGIGQISSEVPQNLSASRPQDRQFILSSKKLLLSDSGFYLCAWSRDRGNEQYFGPGTRLTVT.

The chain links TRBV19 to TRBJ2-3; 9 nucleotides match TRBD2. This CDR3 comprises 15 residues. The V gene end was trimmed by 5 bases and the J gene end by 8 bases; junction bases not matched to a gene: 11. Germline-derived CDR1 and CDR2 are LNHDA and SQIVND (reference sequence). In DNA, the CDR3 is TGTGCCAGTAGTTTAGTAGCGGGGGCCGCCGGTACGCAGTATTTT. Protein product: CASSLVAGAAGTQYF.

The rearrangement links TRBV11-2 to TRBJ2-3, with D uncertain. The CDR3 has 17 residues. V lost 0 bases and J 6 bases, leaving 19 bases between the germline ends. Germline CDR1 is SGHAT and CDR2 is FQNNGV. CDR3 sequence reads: CASSLDPLAAISDTQYF. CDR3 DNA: TGTGCCAGCAGCTTAGACCCCTTAGCTGCAATTTCGGATACGCAGTATTTT.